These T cell receptor beta chains were read from a single sample in a study of T-cell reconstitution after alpha-beta-depleted transplantation in children. MiXCR was run by TCRdb on the PCR reads, yielding one entry per CDR3 protein. This table holds hundreds of thousands of distinct CDR3 sequences, 12% found once. This specimen was PBMCs from the stem cell graft donor, taken from the stem cell graft. Source of these receptors: a human donor who donated a stem cell graft to a child with acute lymphoblastic leukemia. CDR3s include the opening cysteine and the closing phenylalanine or tryptophan. The D gene is left open where the match is weak. The size field reads once, few or many counts, or a class when the clone is expanded.

few,-,TRBV5-1,TRBJ1-6,CASSPQGSGVDSPLHF,TGCGCCAGCAGCCCGCAGGGATCGGGGGTTGATTCACCCCTCCACTTT
many,-,TRBV3-1,TRBJ1-2,CASSQGTGNYGYTF,TGTGCCAGCAGCCAAGGGACCGGGAACTATGGCTACACCTTC
many,-,TRBV10-3,TRBJ2-2,CAISVVGDTGELFF,TGTGCCATCAGTGTCGTTGGGGATACCGGGGAGCTGTTTTTT
many,-,TRBV12-3/TRBV12-4,TRBJ1-2,CASSFRTHGYTF,TGTGCCAGCAGTTTTCGGACGCATGGCTACACCTTC
many,-,TRBV7-2,TRBJ2-5,CASSLVGGARETQYF,TGTGCCAGCAGCTTAGTTGGAGGGGCCCGGGAGACCCAGTACTTC
few,-,TRBV27,TRBJ1-1,CASSSYTEAFF,TGTGCCAGCAGTTCCTACACTGAAGCTTTCTTT
many,TRBD1,TRBV12-3/TRBV12-4,TRBJ2-3,CASSLKLTGGPRATQYF,TGTGCCAGCAGTTTAAAGTTAACAGGGGGTCCTAGGGCTACGCAGTATTTT
many,TRBD1,TRBV5-1,TRBJ2-5,CASTLGQGARGETQYF,TGCGCCAGCACCCTGGGACAGGGGGCGCGGGGAGAGACCCAGTACTTC
many,TRBD2,TRBV4-1,TRBJ2-3,CASSQTSGANTQYF,TGCGCCAGCAGCCAGACTAGCGGGGCCAATACGCAGTATTTT
many,-,TRBV6-5,TRBJ2-7,CAAGDTTYEQYF,TGTGCCGCCGGGGACACCACCTACGAGCAGTACTTC
many,TRBD1,TRBV12-3/TRBV12-4,TRBJ2-3,CASSGDPDRESTDTQYF,TGTGCCAGCAGTGGAGACCCGGACAGGGAAAGCACAGATACGCAGTATTTT
many,-,TRBV6-1,TRBJ2-5,CASSTSPGAQYF,TGTGCCAGCAGTACCTCCCCCGGGGCCCAGTACTTC
many,-,TRBV30,TRBJ1-4,CAWSSRATNEKLFF,TGTGCCTGGAGTAGCCGAGCAACTAATGAAAAACTGTTTTTT
many,-,TRBV27,TRBJ1-5,CASRKILQGRVNQPQHF,TGTGCCAGCAGAAAAATCTTACAGGGACGGGTCAATCAGCCCCAGCATTTT
few,-,TRBV12-3/TRBV12-4,TRBJ2-7,CASSPRLATSEQYF,TGTGCCAGCAGTCCCAGGCTAGCGACGAGCGAGCAGTACTTC
few,-,TRBV20-1,TRBJ2-1,CSARTPRSYNEQFF,TGCAGTGCTAGGACTCCGCGGTCCTACAATGAGCAGTTCTTC
many,TRBD1,TRBV4-1,TRBJ1-2,CASSHPRDRYFNGYTF,TGCGCCAGCAGCCACCCCAGGGACAGGTATTTTAATGGCTACACCTTC
many,-,TRBV20-1,TRBJ2-7,CSAARGSRPYEQYF,TGCAGTGCCGCTAGGGGGTCTAGACCCTACGAGCAGTACTTC
many,TRBD2,TRBV5-1,TRBJ2-7,CASSPGTSGIAEQYF,TGCGCCAGCAGCCCCGGGACTAGCGGGATCGCCGAGCAGTACTTC
many,-,TRBV9,TRBJ1-3,CASSVAGSGNTIYF,TGTGCCAGCAGCGTGGCCGGCTCTGGAAACACCATATATTTT
many,TRBD1,TRBV24-1,TRBJ1-2,CATSDATTGGAYGYTF,TGTGCCACCAGTGACGCCACCACAGGGGGCGCCTATGGCTACACCTTC
many,-,TRBV7-9,TRBJ1-4,CASSLSSFNEKLFF,TGTGCCAGCAGCTTATCCAGCTTTAATGAAAAACTGTTTTTT
many,-,TRBV6-2/TRBV6-3,TRBJ1-1,CASSPTPNTEAFF,TGTGCCAGCAGCCCGACCCCAAACACTGAAGCTTTCTTT